These 13 T cell receptor beta chains share one sample of origin, sequenced in a study of T cells after yellow fever vaccination. Using its own MiXCR run on the 5' RACE reads, TCRdb lists one record per CDR3 protein. The table includes 200,000 to 250,000 distinct CDR3 sequences, roughly 3% detected once. The specimen comprised CD4+ T cells sorted from PBMCs, sampled 10 days after the yellow fever booster vaccination. These receptors originate from a young man who received the YFV17D yellow fever vaccine.

This clonotype was counted ten times or more. The chain uses TRBV5-1 and TRBJ1-2; unclear D gene. V was pared by 3 bases and J by 5 bases, with 17 bases between. This CDR3 comprises 15 residues. The germline V gene encodes CDR1 SGHRS and CDR2 YFSETQ. CDR3 nucleotides: TGCGCCAGCAGCTCCCCCGCACGGGGTCCTTATGGCTACACCTTC. Its translation is CASSSPARGPYGYTF.

This clonotype appeared many times. The chain combines TRBV7-9 with TRBJ2-5; 13 nucleotides line up with TRBD2. From germline, CDR1 is SEHNR and CDR2 FQNEAQ (reference sequence). The CDR3 runs 16 residues. With V trimmed by 1 base and J by 9 bases, 8 bases remained unmatched. This chain's CDR3 is CASSLGLAGGQESQYF. The DNA of the CDR3 is TGTGCCAGCAGCTTAGGACTAGCGGGGGGCCAAGAATCCCAGTACTTC.

This clonotype has only a few counts. This chain uses TRBV5-6 with TRBJ2-1; D tentatively fits TRBD1 or TRBD2 (5 bases each). This CDR3 region has 15 residues. Germline values: CDR1 SGHDT, CDR2 YYEEEE. V was clipped by 4 bases and J by 8 bases, with 19 bases between them. The CDR3 region is CASSATGTGMDEQFF. In DNA form, the CDR3 reads TGTGCCAGCAGCGCGACCGGGACGGGGATGGATGAGCAGTTCTTC.

In this sample, this clonotype turned up many times. The CDR3, as DNA: TGTGCCAGCAGCCTTTCATCTAGCACAGATACGCAGTATTTT. Its translation is CASSLSSSTDTQYF. The V call is TRBV7-2, the J call TRBJ2-3, with D unclear. Germline lookup yields CDR1 SGHTA and CDR2 FQGNSA. Trimming took 5 bases from V and 0 from J, leaving 9 bases between them. The CDR3 runs 14 residues.

This clonotype was seen at least ten times. This chain uses TRBV3-1 with TRBJ2-7, with D unclear. V lost 7 bases to trimming and J lost 5 bases, with 18 bases between them. This CDR3 has 14 residues. CDR1 and CDR2 from the germline V gene are LGHDT and YNNKEL (reference sequence). CDR3 sequence reads: CASTQSHPSHEQYF. The CDR3 nucleotides read TGTGCCAGCACCCAGAGTCACCCGTCACACGAGCAGTACTTC.

The rearrangement links TRBV2 to TRBJ1-2, with D hard to call. V lost 5 bases, J lost 5 bases, and 3 bases lay in between. Germline CDR1 and CDR2: SNHLY and FYNNEI. The CDR3 is made up of 10 amino acids. DNA of the CDR3: TGTGCCAGCAGTAATTATGGCTACACCTTC. Translation gives CASSNYGYTF.

In its sample, this clonotype was seen many times. The chain links TRBV29-1 to TRBJ2-6; perhaps TRBD1 as D (5 bases). Per the germline V gene, CDR1 is SQVTM and CDR2 is ANQGSEA. The CDR3 has 15 residues. V dropped 3 bases and J dropped 2 bases, with 11 bases sitting between them. This CDR3 is CSVEPGSAGANVLTF. CDR3 in DNA: TGCAGCGTTGAGCCAGGGTCGGCTGGGGCCAACGTCCTGACTTTC.

This clonotype has a count of ten or more. This chain connects TRBV20-1 to TRBJ2-7; TRBD2 matches at 8 bases. The germline gives CDR1 DFQATT, CDR2 SNEGSKA (reference sequence). The ends lost 6 bases at V and 3 bases at J; junction bases unmatched: 1. The CDR3 is 11 amino acids. The CDR3 is CSAGTSYEQYV. DNA of the CDR3: TGCAGTGCGGGGACTAGCTACGAGCAGTACGTC.

This clonotype showed up many times. The rearrangement links TRBV6-5 to TRBJ2-5; unclear D gene. Germline-derived CDR1 and CDR2 are MNHEY and SVGAGI. V was cut by 0 bases and J by 1 base, with 9 bases left in between. The CDR3 is made up of 15 amino acids. This CDR3 reads CASSYSISFQETQYF. CDR3 DNA: TGTGCCAGCAGTTACTCGATCAGCTTCCAAGAGACCCAGTACTTC.

This clonotype was detected ten times or more. The rearrangement links TRBV30 to TRBJ1-2; 7 bases are shared with TRBD1. With 6 bases clipped from V and 4 bases from J, the junction kept 8 bases outside the gene matches. CDR3 length: 13 residues. Germline lookup yields CDR1 GTSNPN and CDR2 SVGIG (reference sequence). CDR3 loop: CACFSRDSYGYTF. The DNA of the CDR3 is TGTGCCTGTTTTAGCCGGGACAGCTATGGCTACACCTTC.

J is TRBJ2-3 and V is TRBV7-2; D gene uncertain. Germline-derived CDR1 and CDR2 are SGHTA and FQGNSA. The CDR3 totals 12 residues. V was clipped by 6 bases and J by 9 bases, with 13 bases between them. The CDR3 reads CASSPYPGTQYF. The DNA for the CDR3 is TGTGCCAGCAGTCCTTACCCGGGCACGCAGTATTTT. Together with reference TRBV7-2 and TRBJ2-3, the CDR3 gives the full variable domain: GAGVSQSPSNKVTEKGKDVELRCDPISGHTALYWYRQSLGQGLEFLIYFQGNSAPDKSGLPSDRFSAERTGGSVSTLTIQRTQQEDSAVYLCASSPYPGTQYFGPGTRLTVL.

This clonotype was counted ten times or more. The rearrangement joins TRBV7-6 to TRBJ2-5; possibly TRBD1 or TRBD2 for D (6 bases each). The CDR3 is 13 residues long. CDR1 is SGHVS and CDR2 is FNYEAQ in the germline V gene. The V gene lost 6 bases and the J gene lost 1 base, with 9 bases spanning the gap. The CDR3 sequence: CASRRGAQETQYF. CDR3 in DNA: TGTGCCAGCAGGAGGGGGGCCCAAGAGACCCAGTACTTC.

The V gene is TRBV18, the J gene TRBJ2-1; 8 bases agree with TRBD2. The CDR3 extends over 15 amino acids. Per germline, CDR1 KGHSH and CDR2 LQKENI. Trimming cost V 3 bases and J 6 bases; bases outside gene matches: 7. DNA of the CDR3: TGTGCCAGCTCACCGCGGATAGCGGGATCCAATGAGCAGTTCTTC. Translating gives CASSPRIAGSNEQFF.